A single sample is the source of the 31 T cell receptor beta chains below, sequenced in a study of lymphopenia after photon versus proton radiotherapy. Repertoires were generated with immunoSEQ multiplex PCR, while TCRdb's copy carries only in-frame clones and drops some. This repertoire shows about 160,000 clones, approximately 86% found once; its top ten account for about 4.3%. The specimen was peripheral blood, collected from a patient treated with photon-based radiotherapy. The receptors derive from a man in his forties or fifties with gastric cancer.

The chain is built from TRBV19 and TRBJ2-7; D is unresolved. CDR3 length: 14 amino acids. Trimming took 5 bases from V and 6 from J, leaving 17 bases between them. Germline lookup yields CDR1 LNHDA and CDR2 SQIVND (reference sequence). The CDR3 spells CASSPQARVGEQYF. CDR3 sequence (DNA): TGTGCCAGTAGTCCCCAGGCACGAGTCGGCGAGCAGTACTTC.

The chain couples TRBV19 to TRBJ1-1; 8 nucleotides agree with TRBD1. V was pared by 9 bases and J by 0 bases, with 12 bases of the junction left unmatched. Germline CDR1 is LNHDA and CDR2 is SQIVND (reference sequence). The CDR3 totals 16 residues. The CDR3 DNA sequence: TGTGCCAGCACCGCAGGGGGCTTTTTTTTGAACACTGAAGCTTTCTTT. Amino acids: CASTAGGFFLNTEAFF.

V and J are TRBV19 and TRBJ1-1; no reliable D call. V was trimmed by 5 bases and J by 1 base, leaving 11 bases between them. Germline-derived CDR1 and CDR2 are LNHDA and SQIVND (reference sequence). The CDR3 has 14 residues. CDR3 bases: TGTGCCAGTAGTCCAGATCTGTGGAACACTGAAGCTTTCTTT. Translating it yields CASSPDLWNTEAFF. The full variable domain, in which reference TRBV19 and TRBJ1-1 provide the parts outside the CDR3, is DGGITQSPKYLFRKEGQNVTLSCEQNLNHDAMYWYRQDPGQGLRLIYYSQIVNDFQKGDIAEGYSVSREKKESFPLTVTSAQKNPTAFYLCASSPDLWNTEAFFGQGTRLTVV.

The chain recombines TRBV30 with TRBJ2-7, with 8 bases matching TRBD1. The CDR3 has 14 amino acids. Germline V lookup: CDR1 GTSNPN, CDR2 SVGIG (reference sequence). After removal of 2 bases from V and 3 bases from J, the junction contained 6 bases not matched to a gene. CDR3 amino acids: CAWSWGTGDYEQYF. In DNA, the CDR3 is TGTGCCTGGAGTTGGGGGACAGGAGACTACGAGCAGTACTTC. Looking up the rest from reference TRBV30 and TRBJ2-7 gives the full variable domain: SQTIHQWPATLVQPVGSPLSLECTVEGTSNPNLYWYRQAAGRGLQLLFYSVGIGQISSEVPQNLSASRPQDRQFILSSKKLLLSDSGFYLCAWSWGTGDYEQYFGPGTRLTVT.

The rearrangement links TRBV6-1 to TRBJ1-5; the D gene is possibly TRBD1 (6 bases). V was trimmed by 6 bases and J by 3 bases, leaving 12 bases between them. Germline assignment: CDR1 MNHNS and CDR2 SASEGT. There are 14 residues in the CDR3. CDR3: CASSGQNFNQPQHF. The CDR3 DNA reads as TGTGCCAGCAGCGGACAGAACTTCAATCAGCCCCAGCATTTT.

The J gene is TRBJ2-4, the V gene TRBV4-2; 14 bases agree with TRBD2. This CDR3 has 18 residues. V was pared by 4 bases and J by 1 base, with 6 bases of the junction left unmatched. Germline loops: CDR1 LGHNA, CDR2 YNFKEQ. The chain's CDR3 is CASSRLTSGRGAKNIQYF. The CDR3 DNA is TGTGCCAGCAGCCGACTGACTAGCGGGAGGGGTGCCAAAAACATTCAGTACTTC.

V usage is TRBV9 and J usage is TRBJ2-7; D is unclear. V gave up 0 bases and J gave up 0 bases, with 7 bases separating them. CDR3 length: 14 amino acids. The germline CDR1 and CDR2 sequences are SGDLS and YYNGEE. The CDR3 DNA sequence: TGTGCCAGCAGCGTAGAACTGAGCTCCTACGAGCAGTACTTC. Its translation: CASSVELSSYEQYF. The full variable domain, its missing parts supplied by reference TRBV9 and TRBJ2-7, is DSGVTQTPKHLITATGQRVTLRCSPRSGDLSVYWYQQSLDQGLQFLIQYYNGEERAKGNILERFSAQQFPDLHSELNLSSLELGDSALYFCASSVELSSYEQYFGPGTRLTVT.

The V call is TRBV28, the J call TRBJ1-4; no clear D gene. CDR3 length equals 13 residues. The V gene's germline CDR1 is MDHEN and CDR2 SYDVKM. V dropped 8 bases and J dropped 0 bases, with 7 bases sitting between them. CDR3 bases: TGTGCCAGCGGACGGACAACTAATGAAAAACTGTTTTTT. It specifies CASGRTTNEKLFF.

V usage is TRBV9 and J usage is TRBJ1-1; perhaps TRBD1 as D (5 bases). The CDR3 has 13 residues. Germline lookup yields CDR1 SGDLS and CDR2 YYNGEE. V lost 4 bases to trimming and J lost 4 bases, with 11 bases between them. CDR3 residues: CASSPQGSTEAFF. The CDR3 DNA reads TGTGCCAGCAGCCCCCAGGGCTCCACTGAAGCTTTCTTT.

The chain links TRBV7-6 to TRBJ2-4, with D possibly being TRBD1 or TRBD2 (6 bases each). Trimming took off 1 base at V and 5 bases at J, with 12 bases between the two ends. The CDR3 spans 15 residues. Germline lookup yields CDR1 SGHVS and CDR2 FNYEAQ. CDR3 loop: CASSLGGGGQNIQYF. The CDR3 DNA is TGTGCCAGCAGCTTAGGTGGAGGGGGTCAAAACATTCAGTACTTC. The full variable domain, with the rest looked up from reference TRBV7-6 and TRBJ2-4, is GAGVSQSPRYKVTKRGQDVALRCDPISGHVSLYWYRQALGQGPEFLTYFNYEAQQDKSGLPNDRFSAERPEGSISTLTIQRTEQRDSAMYRCASSLGGGGQNIQYFGAGTRLSVL.

V is TRBV7-6 and J is TRBJ2-5, with TRBD1 identical over 10 bases. With 5 bases clipped from V and 5 bases from J, the junction kept 2 bases outside the gene matches. Per the germline V gene, CDR1 is SGHVS and CDR2 is FNYEAQ. This CDR3 has 13 residues. For the CDR3, the DNA is TGTGCCAGCAGCCCGGGACAGGGGGAGACCCAGTACTTC. Translation gives CASSPGQGETQYF. Looking up the rest from reference TRBV7-6 and TRBJ2-5 gives the full variable domain: GAGVSQSPRYKVTKRGQDVALRCDPISGHVSLYWYRQALGQGPEFLTYFNYEAQQDKSGLPNDRFSAERPEGSISTLTIQRTEQRDSAMYRCASSPGQGETQYFGPGTRLLVL.

The V and J genes are TRBV27 and TRBJ2-1, with 11 bases lining up with TRBD2. V lost 6 bases to trimming and J lost 4 bases; unmatched junction nucleotides: 5. CDR1 MNHEY and CDR2 SMNVEV come from the germline V gene (reference sequence). This CDR3 has 15 residues. CDR3 protein: CASRTSGTLYNEQFF. CDR3 in DNA: TGTGCCAGCAGGACTAGCGGGACCCTTTACAATGAGCAGTTCTTC.

The chain employs TRBV7-7 and TRBJ2-1; no clear D gene. V dropped 1 base and J dropped 7 bases, with 11 bases sitting between them. Germline-derived CDR1 and CDR2 are SSHAT and FNYEAQ (reference sequence). There are 14 residues in the CDR3. CDR3 sequence reads: CASSLVLNGNEQFF. CDR3 nucleotide sequence: TGTGCCAGCAGCTTAGTTCTGAATGGGAATGAGCAGTTCTTC.

This clone has just one count. V usage is TRBV5-1 and J usage is TRBJ1-1; TRBD1 aligns across 9 bases. The CDR3 consists of 17 residues. Germline assignment: CDR1 SGHRS and CDR2 YFSETQ. The V gene end was trimmed by 4 bases and the J gene end by 0 bases; junction bases not matched to a gene: 10. DNA for the CDR3: TGCGCCAGCAGCCTGAGACAGGGGGGGATAATGAACACTGAAGCTTTCTTT. This gives the protein CASSLRQGGIMNTEAFF.

V and J are TRBV5-1 and TRBJ2-7; D call uncertain. Trimming took off 0 bases at V and 3 bases at J, with 7 bases between the two ends. This CDR3 is 13 amino acids long. CDR1 and CDR2 from the germline V gene are SGHRS and YFSETQ. The CDR3 loop is CASSLEGNYEQYF. CDR3 DNA sequence: TGCGCCAGCAGCTTGGAGGGAAACTACGAGCAGTACTTC.

The chain employs TRBV25-1 and TRBJ2-1; D gene uncertain. Trimming removed 2 bases from V and 5 bases from J, with 10 bases in between. The CDR3 totals 14 residues. From germline, CDR1 is MGHDK and CDR2 SYGVNS. The CDR3 region is CASSEPGTHNEQFF. The CDR3 nucleotides read TGTGCCAGCAGTGAACCCGGAACCCACAATGAGCAGTTCTTC.

V is TRBV7-9 and J is TRBJ2-3, with D perhaps being TRBD1 or TRBD2 (6 bases each). V dropped 1 base and J dropped 0 bases, with 14 bases sitting between them. Germline V gene lookup returns CDR1 SEHNR and CDR2 FQNEAQ (reference sequence). The CDR3 covers 17 residues. CDR3 coding DNA: TGTGCCAGCAGCTTAGGGATCGGGGGCCGGAGCACAGATACGCAGTATTTT. It yields the protein CASSLGIGGRSTDTQYF.

This chain connects TRBV2 to TRBJ2-3; D may match TRBD1 or TRBD2 (6 bases each). Germline CDR1 and CDR2: SNHLY and FYNNEI. The CDR3 covers 15 residues. V shed 5 bases and J shed 0 bases, with 12 bases lying between them. CDR3 protein: CASSRGPVSTDTQYF. CDR3 nucleotide sequence: TGTGCCAGCAGTCGGGGGCCAGTTAGCACAGATACGCAGTATTTT.

The chain links TRBV30 to TRBJ1-3; no reliable D call. The length of the CDR3 is 14 residues. CDR1 GTSNPN and CDR2 SVGIG come from the germline V gene (reference sequence). The V end was cut by 0 bases, the J end by 1 base, with 7 bases between. CDR3: CAWSVGSSGNTIYF. CDR3 nucleotides: TGTGCCTGGAGTGTAGGGAGTTCTGGAAACACCATATATTTT.

The J gene is TRBJ2-7, the V gene TRBV5-6, with a weak D call TRBD2 (5 bases). V was cut by 3 bases and J by 3 bases, with 7 bases left in between. This CDR3 region has 12 residues. The germline gives CDR1 SGHDT, CDR2 YYEEEE. The CDR3 region is CASSSGSYEQYF. In DNA form, the CDR3 reads TGTGCCAGCAGCTCGGGAAGCTACGAGCAGTACTTC.

The chain recombines TRBV7-6 with TRBJ2-5; D not resolved. The length of the CDR3 is 14 residues. The germline V gene has CDR1 SGHVS and CDR2 FNYEAQ. The V and J ends lost 5 bases and 5 bases respectively, with 15 bases between them. The DNA of the CDR3 is TGTGCCAGCAGCCCCACCGGTAGGGTCGAGACCCAGTACTTC. This codes for CASSPTGRVETQYF.

The rearrangement links TRBV2 to TRBJ2-5, with a weak D call TRBD1 (6 bases). The CDR3 has 14 amino acids. V lost 5 bases and J lost 0, with 10 bases in between. The germline CDR1 and CDR2 sequences are SNHLY and FYNNEI. CDR3 region: CASSRTAYQETQYF. In DNA form, the CDR3 reads TGTGCCAGCAGTAGGACAGCGTACCAAGAGACCCAGTACTTC. Drawing the rest from reference TRBV2 and TRBJ2-5, the complete variable domain is EPEVTQTPSHQVTQMGQEVILRCVPISNHLYFYWYRQILGQKVEFLVSFYNNEISEKSEIFDDQFSVERPDGSNFTLKIRSTKLEDSAMYFCASSRTAYQETQYFGPGTRLLVL.

The rearrangement joins TRBV4-1 to TRBJ1-5; possibly TRBD1 for D (5 bases). Germline assignment: CDR1 MGHRA and CDR2 YSYEKL. V lost 4 bases and J 0 bases, leaving 16 bases between the germline ends. The CDR3 extends over 17 amino acids. The DNA for the CDR3 is TGCGCCAGCAGCCCGGGACGATCGAATTATAGCAATCAGCCCCAGCATTTT. It encodes CASSPGRSNYSNQPQHF.

The rearrangement links TRBV4-1 to TRBJ2-1, with TRBD1 matching 9 bases. V shed 0 bases and J 12 bases; nucleotides not matched to a gene: 12. Germline V gives CDR1 MGHRA, CDR2 YSYEKL. The CDR3 runs 16 residues. The CDR3 spells CASSQDEGQGNLWQFF. The CDR3, as DNA: TGCGCCAGCAGCCAAGATGAGGGACAGGGTAACCTATGGCAGTTCTTC.

The rearrangement uses TRBV27 and TRBJ2-7, with 8 bases identical to TRBD2. The CDR3 extends over 15 amino acids. V shed 6 bases, J shed 7 bases, and the junction held 14 bases outside the gene matches. Germline CDR1 reads MNHEY; CDR2 reads SMNVEV (reference sequence). The CDR3 coding sequence is TGTGCCAGCAGGCCGGGGGGGCCTCGAGGGCGGGAGCAGTACTTC. Amino acids: CASRPGGPRGREQYF.

The rearrangement links TRBV19 to TRBJ1-2; D possibly corresponds to TRBD1 (5 bases). The CDR3 contains 13 residues. The germline gives CDR1 LNHDA, CDR2 SQIVND (reference sequence). Trimming removed 10 bases from V and 4 bases from J, with 16 bases in between. In DNA form, the CDR3 reads TGTGCCACTAAGGATCCAGGGCCCTATGGCTACACCTTC. This gives the protein CATKDPGPYGYTF. Complete variable domain (other parts from reference TRBV19 and TRBJ1-2): DGGITQSPKYLFRKEGQNVTLSCEQNLNHDAMYWYRQDPGQGLRLIYYSQIVNDFQKGDIAEGYSVSREKKESFPLTVTSAQKNPTAFYLCATKDPGPYGYTFGSGTRLTVV.

This clone was seen once. J is TRBJ2-1 and V is TRBV19; D may be TRBD1 (6 bases). The CDR3 spans 14 residues. V was cut by 10 bases and J by 2 bases, with 15 bases left in between. Germline V gene lookup returns CDR1 LNHDA and CDR2 SQIVND (reference sequence). CDR3 region: CATKTGITYNEQFF. CDR3 nucleotide sequence: TGTGCCACCAAAACAGGGATCACCTACAATGAGCAGTTCTTC.

The V call is TRBV19, the J call TRBJ1-1; no clear D gene. The CDR3 is made up of 14 amino acids. Germline loops: CDR1 LNHDA, CDR2 SQIVND (reference sequence). V was clipped by 3 bases and J by 1 base, with 9 bases between them. This CDR3 reads CASSMAPENTEAFF. The CDR3 nucleotides read TGTGCCAGTAGTATGGCTCCTGAGAACACTGAAGCTTTCTTT.

The count of this clone is one. The chain links TRBV2 to TRBJ1-2; D gene uncertain. Trimming stripped 4 bases from V and 5 bases from J, with 14 bases between. Germline lookup yields CDR1 SNHLY and CDR2 FYNNEI. The CDR3 sequence is 14 residues long. Here the CDR3 reads CASSGQRLNYGYTF. The CDR3 nucleotides are TGTGCCAGCAGTGGGCAGAGACTAAATTATGGCTACACCTTC.

This chain joins TRBV10-3 and TRBJ1-1; unclear D gene. The CDR3 has 14 residues. The ends were cut back, 3 bases at V and 0 bases at J, with 8 bases in the middle. The V gene's germline CDR1 is ENHRY and CDR2 SYGVKD. The CDR3 sequence is CAISDEGLNTEAFF. The CDR3 bases are TGTGCCATCAGTGATGAGGGCCTGAACACTGAAGCTTTCTTT.

This clone was found once. The J gene is TRBJ2-4, the V gene TRBV5-4, with 9 nucleotides matching TRBD1. The CDR3 is 18 residues long. Germline V gives CDR1 SGHNT, CDR2 YYREEE (reference sequence). Losses at the gene ends were 0 bases for V and 0 bases for J; bases not matched to a gene: 7. CDR3: CASSLDRGQLLAKNIQYF. The CDR3 DNA reads TGTGCCAGCAGCTTGGACAGGGGGCAATTACTAGCCAAAAACATTCAGTACTTC.